Listed here are 27 T cell receptor beta chains from one sample, sequenced in a study of cytomegalovirus exposure and HLA in healthy donors. It was with 60 Vbeta and 13 Jbeta primers that the PCR ran. The data were produced by immunoSEQ multiplex PCR, yet TCRdb's version contains in-frame clones alone and is incomplete. In the table there are more than 100,000 clones, about 60% of which are singletons. The material sequenced was PBMCs. These receptors came from a man aged 40-49 years in good health and CMV-seropositive.

The CDR3 loop reads CASTSGGTSGRASQETQYF. For the CDR3, the DNA is TGTGCCAGCACCTCAGGAGGGACTAGCGGGAGGGCAAGCCAAGAGACCCAGTACTTC. This sequence joins TRBV7-2 and TRBJ2-5; 16 bases fit TRBD2. Germline V lookup: CDR1 SGHTA, CDR2 FQGNSA. The ends lost 7 bases at V and 1 base at J; junction bases unmatched: 12. The CDR3 spans 19 residues.

The J gene is TRBJ1-2, the V gene TRBV28, with TRBD1 identical over 7 bases. V lost 3 bases to trimming and J lost 2 bases; unmatched junction nucleotides: 3. The CDR3 extends over 14 amino acids. Germline V lookup: CDR1 MDHEN, CDR2 SYDVKM. The CDR3 region is CASSFGGQNYGYTF. The CDR3 bases are TGTGCCAGCAGTTTCGGGGGACAGAACTATGGCTACACCTTC.

The CDR3 nucleotides read TGCGCCAGCAGCCAAGATATTTGGGGCTTCGGGGAAAAACTGTTTTTT. This translates into CASSQDIWGFGEKLFF. The chain has TRBV4-1 and TRBJ1-4, with TRBD1 as a possible D gene (5 bases). Trimming stripped 0 bases from V and 8 bases from J, with 16 bases between. This CDR3 is 16 amino acids long. CDR1 and CDR2 from the germline V gene are MGHRA and YSYEKL.

V is TRBV6-5 and J is TRBJ2-2, with D possibly TRBD1 on 6 matching bases. In germline, CDR1 is MNHEY, CDR2 SVGAGI. The V end lost 4 bases, the J end lost 0 bases, and 12 bases lay between the germline ends. CDR3 length equals 16 residues. CDR3 residues: CASSFQGITNTGELFF. DNA of the CDR3: TGTGCCAGCAGTTTCCAGGGGATCACGAACACCGGGGAGCTGTTTTTT.

V and J are TRBV25-1 and TRBJ2-6; 9 nucleotides agree with TRBD1. Germline V gene lookup returns CDR1 MGHDK and CDR2 SYGVNS. V lost 7 bases, J lost 4 bases, and 8 bases stayed unmatched. There are 16 residues in the CDR3. CDR3 residues: CASTTGQGAGANVLTF. The DNA for the CDR3 is TGTGCCAGCACGACGGGACAGGGAGCCGGGGCCAACGTCCTGACTTTC.

The genes are TRBV11-2 and TRBJ1-1; D uncertain. Germline lookup yields CDR1 SGHAT and CDR2 FQNNGV. The CDR3 runs 12 residues. V dropped 1 base and J dropped 11 bases, with 11 bases sitting between them. The CDR3 sequence: CASSLAGGSAFF. The CDR3 DNA sequence: TGTGCCAGCAGCTTAGCGGGAGGGTCGGCTTTCTTT.

V usage is TRBV27 and J usage is TRBJ1-1; 7 nucleotides align to TRBD1. CDR1 MNHEY and CDR2 SMNVEV come from the germline V gene (reference sequence). CDR3 size: 16 residues. After removal of 6 bases from V and 4 bases from J, the junction contained 14 bases not matched to a gene. CDR3 DNA: TGTGCCAGCAGAAGACTACAGGGGAGTGGGGGCACTGAAGCTTTCTTT. It codes for CASRRLQGSGGTEAFF.

This clone was seen only a few times. V usage is TRBV19 and J usage is TRBJ2-1; the match to TRBD1 covers 7 bases. The V and J ends lost 6 bases and 2 bases, in that order; junction bases with no gene match: 7. The CDR3 has 15 amino acids. The germline CDR1 and CDR2 sequences are LNHDA and SQIVND (reference sequence). The chain's CDR3 is CASRSSGTAYNEQFF. The CDR3 nucleotides are TGTGCCAGTAGGAGCTCCGGGACAGCCTACAATGAGCAGTTCTTC.

The chain joins TRBV18 to TRBJ2-3; the D gene is possibly TRBD2 (6 bases). From germline, CDR1 is KGHSH and CDR2 LQKENI. V lost 4 bases, J lost 5 bases, and 19 bases lay in between. The CDR3 covers 16 residues. DNA for the CDR3: TGTGCCAGCTCACATCCGGCGAGGGGAGGAGGAGATACGCAGTATTTT. Translated, it gives CASSHPARGGGDTQYF. Based on the CDR3 plus reference TRBV18 and TRBJ2-3, the full variable domain is NAGVMQNPRHLVRRRGQEARLRCSPMKGHSHVYWYRQLPEEGLKFMVYLQKENIIDESGMPKERFSAEFPKEGPSILRIQQVVRGDSAAYFCASSHPARGGGDTQYFGPGTRLTVL.

This chain uses TRBV18 with TRBJ1-1; 11 nucleotides align to TRBD1. Germline CDR1 is KGHSH and CDR2 is LQKENI. J lost 4 bases, V lost 3 bases, and 1 base had no gene match. There are 14 residues in the CDR3. CDR3 protein: CASSPGTGGTEAFF. CDR3 sequence (DNA): TGTGCCAGCTCACCCGGGACAGGGGGCACTGAAGCTTTCTTT.

This chain links TRBV10-3 with TRBJ2-1; 7 nucleotides line up with TRBD1. Per germline, CDR1 ENHRY and CDR2 SYGVKD. The CDR3 has 13 amino acids. The V and J ends lost 2 bases and 5 bases, in that order; junction bases with no gene match: 0. DNA for the CDR3: TGTGCCATCAGTGAGGGACAGGACAATGAGCAGTTCTTC. Translating it yields CAISEGQDNEQFF.

This clone was picked up a small number of times. The chain joins TRBV4-1 to TRBJ2-3, with D possibly TRBD1 on 5 matching bases. This CDR3 has 15 amino acids. Germline V gene data show CDR1 as MGHRA and CDR2 as YSYEKL. The germline V and J ends were trimmed by 1 base and 5 bases, with 13 bases remaining between them. The CDR3 here is CASSQGQGRVDTQYF. In DNA, the CDR3 is TGCGCCAGCAGCCAAGGGCAGGGCAGGGTAGATACGCAGTATTTT.

The genes are TRBV18 and TRBJ1-5; no clear D gene. The CDR3 has 15 residues. CDR1 and CDR2 (germline): KGHSH, LQKENI. Trimming took off 2 bases at V and 0 bases at J, with 8 bases between the two ends. The CDR3 sequence: CASSPLADSNQPQHF. In DNA, the CDR3 is TGTGCCAGCTCACCATTGGCGGATAGCAATCAGCCCCAGCATTTT. The complete variable domain, with remaining parts taken from reference TRBV18 and TRBJ1-5, reads NAGVMQNPRHLVRRRGQEARLRCSPMKGHSHVYWYRQLPEEGLKFMVYLQKENIIDESGMPKERFSAEFPKEGPSILRIQQVVRGDSAAYFCASSPLADSNQPQHFGDGTRLSIL.

V gene TRBV20-1 combines with J gene TRBJ2-7, with a possible D match to TRBD1 (6 bases). V was trimmed by 4 bases and J by 4 bases, leaving 8 bases between them. This CDR3 region has 11 residues. CDR1 is DFQATT, CDR2 SNEGSKA, per germline (reference sequence). CDR3 nucleotides: TGCAGTGCTACAGGGGTGTACGAGCAGTACTTC. Its translation: CSATGVYEQYF.

The chain carries TRBV11-1 and TRBJ2-7, with TRBD2 matching 11 bases. From germline, CDR1 is SGHAT and CDR2 FQDESV (reference sequence). The CDR3 totals 14 residues. V lost 4 bases to trimming and J lost 11 bases; unmatched junction nucleotides: 10. CDR3 sequence: CASSSRTSGYGEYF. The CDR3 region has the DNA TGTGCCAGCAGCTCCCGGACTAGCGGGTACGGGGAGTACTTC.

There are a few counts of this clone. V gene TRBV4-1 combines with J gene TRBJ2-7; D possibly corresponds to TRBD1 (5 bases). CDR1 is MGHRA, CDR2 YSYEKL, per germline. This CDR3 region has 15 residues. Trimming left V 0 bases short and J 1 base short, with 10 bases between. CDR3 nucleotides: TGCGCCAGCAGCCAAGAAGGGGTCGGTTCCTACGAGCAGTACTTC. This sequence encodes CASSQEGVGSYEQYF.

This clone was seen more than once but under ten times. V usage is TRBV5-1 and J usage is TRBJ2-7, with TRBD1 matching over 9 bases. V lost 4 bases to trimming and J lost 3 bases; unmatched junction nucleotides: 5. The CDR3 has 14 residues. CDR1 is SGHRS, CDR2 YFSETQ, per germline. The CDR3 nucleotides read TGCGCCAGCAGCGTGGGACAGGGATTCTACGAGCAGTACTTC. It is translated as CASSVGQGFYEQYF.

This clone was seen only a few times. The chain uses TRBV9 and TRBJ2-6; D may be TRBD1 (6 bases). CDR1 and CDR2 from the germline V gene are SGDLS and YYNGEE. Trimming removed 4 bases from V and 0 bases from J, with 20 bases in between. There are 19 residues in the CDR3. Here the CDR3 reads CASSPLTGTRGSGANVLTF. The CDR3 DNA follows: TGTGCCAGCAGCCCTCTAACAGGGACAAGGGGCTCTGGGGCCAACGTCCTGACTTTC.

The chain is built from TRBV5-1 and TRBJ2-3; 8 nucleotides line up with TRBD1. V trimming: 5 bases; J trimming: 2 bases; junction bases outside the gene matches: 7. Germline assignment: CDR1 SGHRS and CDR2 YFSETQ. There are 15 residues in the CDR3. DNA of the CDR3: TGCGCCAGCAGTTACGACAGGGGTGACACAGATACGCAGTATTTT. This encodes CASSYDRGDTDTQYF.

The chain carries TRBV28 and TRBJ2-7; 8 nucleotides match TRBD1. Trimming cost V 2 bases and J 3 bases; bases outside gene matches: 6. CDR3 length: 15 amino acids. CDR1 and CDR2 from the germline V gene are MDHEN and SYDVKM. The CDR3 here is CASSLAGGANYEQYF. Here the CDR3 DNA reads TGTGCCAGCAGTTTAGCAGGGGGCGCAAACTACGAGCAGTACTTC.

V usage is TRBV7-3 and J usage is TRBJ2-2; D gene ambiguous. V lost 2 bases and J 4 bases, leaving 11 bases between the germline ends. The CDR3 runs to 15 residues. Germline values: CDR1 SGHTA, CDR2 FQGTGA. This CDR3 reads CASSLGPSSTGELFF. Written as DNA, the CDR3 is TGTGCCAGCAGCTTAGGGCCCTCGAGCACCGGGGAGCTGTTTTTT.

The J gene is TRBJ2-1, the V gene TRBV10-1; D unresolved. With 0 bases removed from V and 0 bases from J, the gap between germline ends came to 9 bases. The germline V gene encodes CDR1 WNHNN and CDR2 SYGVQD (reference sequence). The CDR3 has 16 residues. CDR3 region: CASSESMWASYNEQFF. In nucleotides, the CDR3 is TGCGCCAGCAGTGAGTCGATGTGGGCCTCCTACAATGAGCAGTTCTTC.

This sequence joins TRBV5-1 and TRBJ2-5, with 8 bases that match TRBD1. Germline V gene lookup returns CDR1 SGHRS and CDR2 YFSETQ. This CDR3 is 15 amino acids long. The trim removed 0 bases at V and 5 bases at J, leaving 6 bases unmatched. The CDR3, as DNA: TGCGCCAGCAGCTTGGACGGGACAGGAAGGGAGACCCAGTACTTC. Its protein is CASSLDGTGRETQYF. The variable domain in full, with the rest retrieved from reference TRBV5-1 and TRBJ2-5, is KAGVTQTPRYLIKTRGQQVTLSCSPISGHRSVSWYQQTPGQGLQFLFEYFSETQRNKGNFPGRFSGRQFSNSRSEMNVSTLELGDSALYLCASSLDGTGRETQYFGPGTRLLVL.

The chain recombines TRBV27 with TRBJ2-2; the D is unclear. CDR1 MNHEY and CDR2 SMNVEV come from the germline V gene (reference sequence). This CDR3 spans 14 amino acids. V was trimmed by 6 bases and J by 6 bases, leaving 14 bases between them. The CDR3 reads CASSPLQVPGELFF. In DNA form, the CDR3 reads TGTGCCAGCAGCCCTCTTCAGGTCCCCGGGGAGCTGTTTTTT.

This chain connects TRBV28 to TRBJ2-3; the match to TRBD1 covers 12 bases. Losses at the gene ends were 5 bases for V and 11 bases for J; bases not matched to a gene: 8. The V gene's germline CDR1 is MDHEN and CDR2 SYDVKM. The CDR3 length is 14 residues. The CDR3 nucleotides read TGTGCCAGCAGTGACCCGGGACAGGGGGCAGGGCAGTATTTT. Translated: CASSDPGQGAGQYF.

The count of this clone is one. J is TRBJ2-7 and V is TRBV10-3; 13 nucleotides agree with TRBD2. V lost 7 bases to trimming and J lost 3 bases; unmatched junction nucleotides: 9. The CDR3 has 16 amino acids. In germline, CDR1 is ENHRY, CDR2 SYGVKD. The CDR3 DNA reads as TGTGCCATCAAGGGTACTAGCGGGAGGGCAGGCTACGAGCAGTACTTC. As protein: CAIKGTSGRAGYEQYF.

The V call is TRBV19, the J call TRBJ1-2, with TRBD1 matching over 7 bases. The CDR3 totals 12 residues. CDR1 and CDR2 (germline): LNHDA, SQIVND (reference sequence). V shed 7 bases and J 4 bases; nucleotides not matched to a gene: 3. CDR3 coding DNA: TGTGCCAGTACCAGGGACAGCTATGGCTACACCTTC. This gives the protein CASTRDSYGYTF.